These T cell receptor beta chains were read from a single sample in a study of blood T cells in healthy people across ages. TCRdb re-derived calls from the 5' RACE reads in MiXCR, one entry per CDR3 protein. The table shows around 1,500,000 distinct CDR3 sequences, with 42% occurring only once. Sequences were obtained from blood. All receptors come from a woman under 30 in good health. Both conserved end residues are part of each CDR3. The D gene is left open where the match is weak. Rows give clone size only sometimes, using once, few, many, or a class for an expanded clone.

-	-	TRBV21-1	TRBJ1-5	TGTGCCAGCAGCGCCAAGGACGGAAGAGGGGCATATAGCAATCGGCCCCAGCATTTT	CASSAKDGRGAYSNRPQHF
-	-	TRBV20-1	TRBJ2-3	TGCAGTGCGAGGGGGAGGAAGTCTAGCACAGATACGCAGTATTTT	CSARGRKSSTDTQYF
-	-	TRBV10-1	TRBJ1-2	TGCGCCAGCAGTGATGTTGGCTATGGCTACACCTTC	CASSDVGYGYTF
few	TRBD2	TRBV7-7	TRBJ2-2	TGTGCTAGCAGCCAGACTAGCGGGGGGGACACCGGGGAGCTGTTTTTT	CASSQTSGGDTGELFF
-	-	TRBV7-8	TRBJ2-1	TGTGCCAGCAGCTTAGAGTATAGGGATTTCACCTACAATGAGCAGTTCTTC	CASSLEYRDFTYNEQFF
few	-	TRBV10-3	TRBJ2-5	TGTGCCATAAGAGACAAAGCCCAAGAGACCCAGTACTTC	CAIRDKAQETQYF
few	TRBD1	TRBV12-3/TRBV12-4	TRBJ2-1	TGTGCCAGCAGTTTCGGACAGGGGCTCAATGAGCAGTTCTTC	CASSFGQGLNEQFF
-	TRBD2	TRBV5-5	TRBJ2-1	TGTGCCAGCAGCTGGGACCCCGGGACTAGCCCCAATGAGCAGTTCTTC	CASSWDPGTSPNEQFF
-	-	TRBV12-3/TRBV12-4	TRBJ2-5	TGTGCCAGCAGTCCGGGAGCCTTCGAGATCCAGTACTTC	CASSPGAFEIQYF
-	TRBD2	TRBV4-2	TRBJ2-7	TGTGCCAGCAGCCAAAGGTCCTCAGCGGGAGGCTCCTACGAGCAGTACTTC	CASSQRSSAGGSYEQYF
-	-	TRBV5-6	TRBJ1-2	TGTGCCAGCAGCCCCGGACGGCTAATCTATGGCTACACCTTC	CASSPGRLIYGYTF
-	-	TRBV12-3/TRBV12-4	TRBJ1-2	TGTGCCAGCAGTTTATCTGGGGGCTACTATGGCTACACCTTC	CASSLSGGYYGYTF
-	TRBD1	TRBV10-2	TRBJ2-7	TGCGCCAGCAGTGAGACGGACAGGACCAACTACGAGCAGTACTTC	CASSETDRTNYEQYF
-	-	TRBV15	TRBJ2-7	TGTGCCACCAACCAAGACCGGGACCGTTCCTACGAGCAGTACTTC	CATNQDRDRSYEQYF
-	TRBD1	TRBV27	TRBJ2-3	TGTGCCAGCGCAACGCATTGGGCAGGGGGAGATACGCAGTATTTT	CASATHWAGGDTQYF
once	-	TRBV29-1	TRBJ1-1	TGCAGCGTTGCTCCTGGACAGACGAACACTGAAGCTTTCTTT	CSVAPGQTNTEAFF
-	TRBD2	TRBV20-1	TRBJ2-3	TGCAGTGCTAGAGATGGGGGACTAGCGGGGGGGCCGGCAGATACGCAGTATTTT	CSARDGGLAGGPADTQYF
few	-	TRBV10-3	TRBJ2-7	TGTGCCATCAGTGATGGTCTGGCGGGCGGAGCCTACGAGCAGTACTTC	CAISDGLAGGAYEQYF
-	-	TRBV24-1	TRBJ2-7	TGTGCCACCAGTGATTCCTCTAAGGGGGGAATAACCTCCTACGAGCAGTACTTC	CATSDSSKGGITSYEQYF
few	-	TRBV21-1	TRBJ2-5	TGTGCCAGCAGCAAAGAAGTCCGCAGGGTCGGGCCGTGCCAAGAGACCCAGTACTTC	CASSKEVRRVGPCQETQYF
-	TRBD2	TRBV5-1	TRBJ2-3	TGCGCCAGCCGGCGCCGGGGGGGCCCAGATACGCAGTATTTT	CASRRRGGPDTQYF
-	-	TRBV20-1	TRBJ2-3	TGCAGTACTAGAGATTGGTCAGATACGCAGTATTTT	CSTRDWSDTQYF
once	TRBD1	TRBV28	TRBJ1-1	TGTGCCAGCGAGGGGACAGGGGATAACACTGAAGCTTTCTTT	CASEGTGDNTEAFF
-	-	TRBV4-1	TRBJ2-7	TGCGCCAGCAGCCAAGGTTACAGCGCGCCTTACGAGCAGTACTTC	CASSQGYSAPYEQYF
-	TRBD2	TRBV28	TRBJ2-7	TGTGCCAGCAGTGACCCCGCGGAAGCGGGGGGGCTTTACAATGAGCAGTACTTC	CASSDPAEAGGLYNEQYF
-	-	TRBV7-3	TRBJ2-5	TGTGCCAGCAGCTTCCAGGGGCGTGAACAAGAGACCCAGTACTTC	CASSFQGREQETQYF
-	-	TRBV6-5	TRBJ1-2	TGTGCCAGCAGCCCGAGATGGAGATATGTCTATGGCTACACCTTC	CASSPRWRYVYGYTF
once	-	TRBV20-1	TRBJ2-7	TGCAGTGCTAGAGATATCCGGCCAGCGGTGACCTACGAGCAGTACTTC	CSARDIRPAVTYEQYF
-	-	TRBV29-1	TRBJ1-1	TGCAGCTTAATAAGGGGCGCGGGCACTGAAGCTTTCTTT	CSLIRGAGTEAFF
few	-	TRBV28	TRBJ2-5	TGTGCCAGCAGTCCGGCAGGGTCCTCTATAGAGACCCAGTACTTC	CASSPAGSSIETQYF
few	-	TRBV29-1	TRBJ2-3	TGCAGCGTTACGACTGGGACAGATACGCAGTATTTT	CSVTTGTDTQYF
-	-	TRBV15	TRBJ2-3	TGTGCCACCAGCAGAGATCAACGAGTGATCACAGATACGCAGTATTTT	CATSRDQRVITDTQYF
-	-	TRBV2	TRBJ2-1	TGTGCCGGCAGTGAGGGGAGCGGCACAGGAGAGCAGTTCTTC	CAGSEGSGTGEQFF
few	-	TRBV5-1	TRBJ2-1	TGCGCCAGCAGCTTGGTCCAAAATGAGCAGTTCTTC	CASSLVQNEQFF
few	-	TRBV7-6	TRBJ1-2	TGTGCCAGCAGCTTAAACGGGCAGACCTATGGCTACACCTTC	CASSLNGQTYGYTF
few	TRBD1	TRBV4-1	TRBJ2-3	TGCGCCAGCAGACCCACAGGGGAAGACCGGAGTGATACGCAGTATTTT	CASRPTGEDRSDTQYF
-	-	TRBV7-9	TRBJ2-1	TGTGCCAGCAGCTTAGTCGGCAGGGGGGGAAACAATGAGCAGTTCTTC	CASSLVGRGGNNEQFF
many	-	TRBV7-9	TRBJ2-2	TGTGCCAGCACCCTAGACGGGCGGACCGGGGAGCTGTTTTTT	CASTLDGRTGELFF
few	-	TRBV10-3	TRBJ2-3	TGTGCCATCAGTGATTCGGGACGGGGCACAGATACGCAGTATTTT	CAISDSGRGTDTQYF
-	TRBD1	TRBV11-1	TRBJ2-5	TGTGCCGGCAGCCCTGTAGGACAGGGCCTAAGAGAGACCCAGTACTTC	CAGSPVGQGLRETQYF
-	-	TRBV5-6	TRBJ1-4	TGTGCCAGCAGCTTGGCCCCCCAAGGGGGAGAAAAACTGTTTTTT	CASSLAPQGGEKLFF
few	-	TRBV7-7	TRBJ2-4	TGTGCTAGCAGCCTTGGTGGGGCTTTCTCTCACTGGGAGCAGTACTTC	CASSLGGAFSHWEQYF
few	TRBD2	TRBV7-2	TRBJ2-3	TGTGCCAGCAGCTTCGGTCTAGCGGGGGGTCCTTCCAGCACAGATACGCAGTATTTT	CASSFGLAGGPSSTDTQYF